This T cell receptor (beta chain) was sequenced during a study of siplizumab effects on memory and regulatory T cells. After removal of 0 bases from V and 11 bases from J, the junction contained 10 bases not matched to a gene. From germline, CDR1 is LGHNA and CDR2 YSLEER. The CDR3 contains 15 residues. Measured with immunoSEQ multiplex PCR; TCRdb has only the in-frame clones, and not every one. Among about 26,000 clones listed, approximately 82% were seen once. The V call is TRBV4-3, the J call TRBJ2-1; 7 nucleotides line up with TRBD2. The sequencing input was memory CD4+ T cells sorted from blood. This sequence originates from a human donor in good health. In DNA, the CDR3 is TGCGCCAGCAGCCAAGAGACGGGAGGTCCACAAAAGCAGTTCTTC. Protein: CASSQETGGPQKQFF.